The T cell receptor beta chain under discussion was sequenced for a study of radiotherapy plus CTLA-4 blockade in lung cancer. Sequenced by immunoSEQ multiplex PCR; TCRdb stores in-frame clones only, minus some. The sample contains tens of thousands of clones, around 83% of which appear only once. This clone was detected once. Germline-derived CDR1 and CDR2 are SGHAT and FQNNGV. The CDR3 has 14 amino acids. V lost 5 bases to trimming and J lost 3 bases; unmatched junction nucleotides: 3. The sequencing here drew on peripheral blood, taken from a patient treated with radiotherapy plus ipilimumab. The receptor comes from a human donor with non-small cell lung cancer that progressed on radiotherapy plus ipilimumab. The rearrangement links TRBV11-2 to TRBJ2-7; 11 bases align to TRBD2. CDR3 sequence (DNA): TGTGCCAGCAGCAGGGGACTAGCGGACTACGAGCAGTACGTC. It yields the protein CASSRGLADYEQYV.